This is a list of T cell receptor beta chains from one sample in a study of blood T cell repertoires in COVID-19. Sequencing used immunoSEQ multiplex PCR; TCRdb keeps in-frame clones, though not all of them. This sample has hundreds of thousands of clones, with around four fifths found just once. Specimen: peripheral blood. Receptor source: a woman aged 45-65 years with active or convalescent COVID-19. Both conserved end residues are part of each CDR3. D genes are given only for firm matches. Size is omitted from some rows. Given values are once, few, many or a class for expanded clones.

V: TRBV20-1
size: NA
D: TRBD1
J: TRBJ2-7
DNA: TGCAGTGCTAGTGGACGGGGACAGGGTCCCTACGAGCAGTACTTC
CDR3: CSASGRGQGPYEQYF

V: TRBV4-2
size: NA
D: NA
J: TRBJ1-1
DNA: TGTGCCAGCAGCCAAGATGGTCACGGGAACACTGAAGCTTTCTTT
CDR3: CASSQDGHGNTEAFF

V: TRBV5-1
size: NA
D: TRBD2
J: TRBJ2-3
DNA: TGCGCCAGCAGCCGAGACCCGCCGGGGGGACTAGCGGGCCAACGCACAGATACGCAGTATTTT
CDR3: CASSRDPPGGLAGQRTDTQYF

V: TRBV5-1
size: NA
D: NA
J: TRBJ2-7
DNA: TGCGCCAGCAGCTTGGGCAGTGGCCCCTACGAGCAGTACTTC
CDR3: CASSLGSGPYEQYF

V: TRBV3-1/TRBV3-2
size: few
D: TRBD2
J: TRBJ2-7
DNA: TGTGCCAGCAGCCATCTTCGGGACTACTTTGTCGAGCAGTACTTC
CDR3: CASSHLRDYFVEQYF

V: TRBV7-6
size: NA
D: NA
J: TRBJ1-3
DNA: TGTGCCAGCAGCTTAGCTGTCGACACGATCTCTGGAAACACCATATATTTT
CDR3: CASSLAVDTISGNTIYF

V: TRBV28
size: NA
D: TRBD1
J: TRBJ1-2
DNA: TGTGCCAGCAGTTTACCTTTTGGGACAGGGAACTATGGCTACACCTTC
CDR3: CASSLPFGTGNYGYTF

V: TRBV5-4
size: NA
D: TRBD2
J: TRBJ2-3
DNA: TGTGCCAGCAGCTTAGGCCTAGCGGGAGCTAGCACAGATACGCAGTATTTT
CDR3: CASSLGLAGASTDTQYF

V: TRBV9
size: many
D: TRBD2
J: TRBJ2-1
DNA: TGTGCCAGCAGCGGCGGACTAGCCCTCGGTGAGCAGTTCTTC
CDR3: CASSGGLALGEQFF

V: TRBV2
size: NA
D: TRBD2
J: TRBJ2-7
DNA: TGTGCCAGCAGTGAATATTCCCTGAGGCTAGCGGGAGTAATCCACGAGCAGTACTTC
CDR3: CASSEYSLRLAGVIHEQYF

V: TRBV6-1
size: few
D: TRBD1
J: TRBJ2-5
DNA: TGTGCCAGCAGTGATTCTCCAGCGGGACAGGGGGAGACCCAGTACTTC
CDR3: CASSDSPAGQGETQYF

V: TRBV7-9
size: many
D: TRBD1
J: TRBJ2-2
DNA: TGTGCCAGCAGCTTGGTAGGGGGCGCGGTCACCGGGGAGCTGTTTTTT
CDR3: CASSLVGGAVTGELFF

V: TRBV27
size: NA
D: NA
J: TRBJ1-2
DNA: TGTGCCAGCAGTTCACAGGGTGATCGCTATGGCTACACCTTC
CDR3: CASSSQGDRYGYTF

V: TRBV11-3
size: NA
D: NA
J: TRBJ2-5
DNA: TGTGCCAGCAGCTTAGGCACAGGGCGCCAAGAGACCCAGTACTTC
CDR3: CASSLGTGRQETQYF

V: TRBV11-2
size: NA
D: NA
J: TRBJ2-1
DNA: TGTGCCAGCAGACCCGATGTCGGTACCCCCTACAATGAGCAGTTCTTC
CDR3: CASRPDVGTPYNEQFF